These 20 T cell receptor beta chains were sequenced from one sample in a study of response to subunit inactivated influenza vaccine. Each CDR3 protein gets one entry after TCRdb re-called the RT-PCR reads with MiXCR. Found here are about 570,000 distinct CDR3 sequences, approximately 10% of them singletons; the top ten hold approximately 9.9%. These data also featured in a second study, about T cells expressing NK-cell markers. That study reports: The authors generated TCR beta cDNA through 5'RACE template switching with UMIs.

This sample comprised PBMCs from blood, obtained on the day of vaccination. The receptors derive from a man between 50 and 59 years old who received an inactivated influenza vaccine.

Only a few counts were recorded for this clonotype. The chain uses TRBV20-1 and TRBJ2-7, with no clear D. Between the trimmed V and J ends, which lost 0 bases and 0 bases, there was a span of 12 bases. The CDR3 is 15 residues long. The V gene's germline CDR1 is DFQATT and CDR2 SNEGSKA (reference sequence). The CDR3 reads CSARDPRVPSYEQYF. The CDR3 bases are TGCAGTGCTAGAGACCCCCGGGTACCCTCCTACGAGCAGTACTTC.

V usage is TRBV18 and J usage is TRBJ2-3; D remains unclear. Germline CDR1 KGHSH, CDR2 LQKENI. The CDR3 totals 18 residues. V was trimmed by 2 bases and J by 2 bases, leaving 20 bases between them. The CDR3 reads CASSPLPPRATSTDTQYF. CDR3 in DNA: TGTGCCAGCTCACCATTACCCCCCCGGGCCACCTCCACAGATACGCAGTATTTT.

This chain uses TRBV20-1 with TRBJ2-1; 14 bases are shared with TRBD2. CDR1 is DFQATT, CDR2 SNEGSKA, per germline (reference sequence). The CDR3 has 16 amino acids. V was clipped by 2 bases and J by 9 bases; unmatched bases: 9. The CDR3 DNA reads TGCAGTGCTAGACCGTCGGGACTAGCGGGAGCTAGTGAGCAGTTCTTC. Encoded protein: CSARPSGLAGASEQFF.

For this clonotype: This clone may be a read error of a much larger clone one base away. V is TRBV11-2 and J is TRBJ2-3; D could derive from TRBD1 or TRBD2 (5 bases each). The CDR3 extends over 13 amino acids. Deletions cut 8 bases from V and 1 base from J, with 10 bases between. Germline CDR1 reads SGHAT; CDR2 reads FQNNGV. The CDR3 bases are TGTGCCAGCGCTAGGGACCGCACAGATACGCAGTATTTT. This codes for CASARDRTDTQYF.

This clonotype showed up many times. This chain uses TRBV15 with TRBJ2-7, with D perhaps TRBD2 (6 bases). V was clipped by 4 bases and J by 7 bases, with 17 bases between them. In germline, CDR1 is LNHNV, CDR2 YYDKDF (reference sequence). This CDR3 contains 14 residues. CDR3 loop: CATSKQEGPREQYF. For the CDR3, the DNA is TGTGCCACCAGCAAGCAGGAGGGCCCTCGGGAGCAGTACTTC.

This chain uses TRBV10-1 with TRBJ1-4; D possibly corresponds to TRBD1 (6 bases). This CDR3 is 15 amino acids long. Germline CDR1 WNHNN, CDR2 SYGVQD (reference sequence). V lost 0 bases to trimming and J lost 8 bases, with 13 bases between them. The CDR3 here is CASSESQGTGEKLFF. The CDR3 DNA sequence: TGCGCCAGCAGTGAGTCCCAGGGGACGGGAGAAAAACTGTTTTTT.

This clonotype was seen more than once but under ten times. The rearrangement uses TRBV10-3 and TRBJ2-5; a weak D match, TRBD1 (6 bases). V was clipped by 3 bases and J by 1 base, with 15 bases between them. This CDR3 has 16 residues. CDR1 and CDR2 from the germline V gene are ENHRY and SYGVKD. In nucleotides, the CDR3 is TGTGCCATCAGTGACCCGACAGGAGCCGCCCAAGAGACCCAGTACTTC. It yields the protein CAISDPTGAAQETQYF.

The CDR3 sequence: CASSQELGDYEQYF. CDR3 in DNA: TGTGCCAGCAGCCAAGAACTCGGCGACTACGAGCAGTACTTC. V usage is TRBV4-2 and J usage is TRBJ2-7; D is undetermined. This CDR3 is 14 amino acids long. Germline CDR1 is LGHNA and CDR2 is YNFKEQ. V lost 0 bases, J lost 3 bases, and 9 bases lay in between.

This clonotype occurred a few times. V gene TRBV11-2 combines with J gene TRBJ2-7; 8 bases match TRBD1. The V and J ends lost 1 base and 4 bases, in that order; junction bases with no gene match: 6. CDR3 length equals 15 residues. The germline gives CDR1 SGHAT, CDR2 FQNNGV. The CDR3 protein is CASSLGDRINYEQYF. The CDR3 DNA sequence: TGTGCCAGCAGCTTAGGGGACAGGATTAATTACGAGCAGTACTTC.

The chain combines TRBV12-3 or TRBV12-4 with TRBJ1-3; 9 bases align to TRBD1. The CDR3 has 14 amino acids. V lost 6 bases and J lost 4; bases outside the gene matches: 4. The CDR3 bases are TGTGCCAGCAGACTTGGACAGGGGGGAAACACCATATATTTT. Translating gives CASRLGQGGNTIYF.

The CDR3 spells CASGLIPSGKSYTF. CDR3 sequence (DNA): TGTGCTAGTGGTTTGATCCCGTCCGGCAAGAGCTACACCTTC. The chain joins TRBV12-5 to TRBJ1-2, with no clear D. This CDR3 comprises 14 residues. V was pared by 2 bases and J by 9 bases, with 16 bases between. Germline V gives CDR1 LGHNT, CDR2 FRNRAP.

This clonotype came up many times. The chain carries TRBV12-3 or TRBV12-4 and TRBJ2-7, with 8 bases that match TRBD1. The CDR3 has 14 residues. The ends lost 6 bases at V and 2 bases at J; junction bases unmatched: 6. The CDR3 sequence is CASSLGQGPYEQYF. The CDR3, as DNA: TGTGCCAGCAGCCTCGGACAGGGTCCCTACGAGCAGTACTTC.

This clonotype was detected a few times. This chain joins TRBV19 and TRBJ2-1, with D possibly matching TRBD2 (6 bases). V was pared by 5 bases and J by 0 bases, with 11 bases between. In germline, CDR1 is LNHDA, CDR2 SQIVND (reference sequence). CDR3 length equals 15 residues. CDR3 nucleotide sequence: TGTGCCAGTAGTTTAGCGGATAGCTCCTACAATGAGCAGTTCTTC. It specifies CASSLADSSYNEQFF.

This clonotype was detected only a few times. The chain is built from TRBV10-3 and TRBJ2-2; TRBD2 aligns across 12 bases. The CDR3 is made up of 19 amino acids. V was pared by 3 bases and J by 1 base, with 9 bases of the junction left unmatched. Germline V gene lookup returns CDR1 ENHRY and CDR2 SYGVKD. The CDR3 DNA reads as TGTGCCATCAGTGACCTTGCTAGCGGGGGGGCCCGGAACACCGGGGAGCTGTTTTTT. It is translated as CAISDLASGGARNTGELFF.

This clonotype was counted between two and nine times. The chain couples TRBV12-3 or TRBV12-4 to TRBJ1-2; the D gene is possibly TRBD1 (5 bases). The V and J ends lost 5 bases and 6 bases respectively, with 13 bases between them. This CDR3 is built from 13 residues. CDR3 region: CASSDRDQHGYTF. For the CDR3, the DNA is TGTGCCAGCAGTGACCGGGACCAACATGGCTACACCTTC.

V usage is TRBV20-1 and J usage is TRBJ2-1; 10 nucleotides align to TRBD2. The V gene's germline CDR1 is DFQATT and CDR2 SNEGSKA (reference sequence). This CDR3 has 10 residues. J lost 14 bases, V lost 6 bases, and 4 bases had no gene match. The CDR3 sequence: CSAQREGEFF. CDR3 in DNA: TGCAGTGCCCAGCGGGAGGGGGAGTTCTTC.

This chain uses TRBV20-1 with TRBJ1-5; possible D gene TRBD1, 5 bases. The CDR3 sequence is 12 residues long. CDR1 and CDR2 from the germline V gene are DFQATT and SNEGSKA (reference sequence). Trimming took 5 bases from V and 2 from J, leaving 7 bases between them. As DNA, the CDR3 is TGCAGTGCTGCGACAGGCAATCAGCCCCAGCATTTT. It encodes CSAATGNQPQHF.

This clonotype was detected a few times. The CDR3 region has the DNA TGCAGTGCTAGTCCTCGGGAACGTCGGGACACCTTC. Amino acid sequence: CSASPRERRDTF. The genes are TRBV20-1 and TRBJ1-2; no definite D call. Germline assignment: CDR1 DFQATT and CDR2 SNEGSKA (reference sequence). V lost 3 bases and J 12 bases, leaving 17 bases between the germline ends. The CDR3 contains 12 residues.

The chain couples TRBV29-1 to TRBJ2-1, with 9 bases lining up with TRBD1. The CDR3 runs 15 residues. V shed 5 bases, J shed 0 bases, and the junction held 5 bases outside the gene matches. The V gene's germline CDR1 is SQVTM and CDR2 ANQGSEA. Here the CDR3 reads CSVPGQGSSYNEQFF. Written as DNA, the CDR3 is TGCAGCGTTCCGGGACAGGGTAGCTCCTACAATGAGCAGTTCTTC.

This clonotype appeared a few times. The chain recombines TRBV7-9 with TRBJ2-4; 12 nucleotides agree with TRBD2. CDR3 length equals 17 residues. CDR1 and CDR2 from the germline V gene are SEHNR and FQNEAQ (reference sequence). With V trimmed by 5 bases and J by 0 bases, 5 bases remained unmatched. Here the CDR3 reads CASSHGLAGTAKNIQYF. Written as DNA, the CDR3 is TGTGCCAGCAGCCATGGACTAGCGGGAACAGCCAAAAACATTCAGTACTTC.